Following are 22 T cell receptor beta chains from one sample sequenced in a study of blood T cell repertoires in COVID-19. The data were produced by immunoSEQ multiplex PCR, yet TCRdb's version contains in-frame clones alone and is incomplete. The top ten clones hold 3% to 3.5% of a sample with roughly 130,000 clones, 80% to 90% of them seen once. The sample taken for sequencing was PBMCs or T cells enriched from blood (not recorded which). The receptors derive from a woman between 50 and 59 years old with acute COVID-19.

This clone was detected once. The chain carries TRBV19 and TRBJ1-3, with D possibly matching TRBD1 (5 bases). The germline V gene encodes CDR1 LNHDA and CDR2 SQIVND (reference sequence). Trimming left V 5 bases short and J 0 bases short, with 17 bases between. The CDR3 is 17 residues long. The CDR3 bases are TGTGCCAGTAGTCTCACCGGGACTGCGAGCTCTGGAAACACCATATATTTT. The encoded protein is CASSLTGTASSGNTIYF.

The CDR3 region has the DNA TGTGCCAGCAGCTTGGGGGACAGATTGGGAACCGGGGAGCTGTTTTTT. Translating it yields CASSLGDRLGTGELFF. This chain joins TRBV21-1 and TRBJ2-2; whether TRBD1, the table's D call, matches the DNA was not checked. TRBV21-1 is given as a pseudogene. The CDR3 is 16 amino acids.

This chain joins TRBV2 and TRBJ1-1, with D unclear. Germline-derived CDR1 and CDR2 are SNHLY and FYNNEI. With 6 bases removed from V and 5 bases from J, the gap between germline ends came to 19 bases. The CDR3 runs 15 residues. CDR3 bases: TGTGCCAGCAGCCGAGGGAAGGGCGGATGGACTGAAGCTTTCTTT. This gives the protein CASSRGKGGWTEAFF. The variable domain in full, with the rest retrieved from reference TRBV2 and TRBJ1-1, is EPEVTQTPSHQVTQMGQEVILRCVPISNHLYFYWYRQILGQKVEFLVSFYNNEISEKSEIFDDQFSVERPDGSNFTLKIRSTKLEDSAMYFCASSRGKGGWTEAFFGQGTRLTVV.

The J gene is TRBJ1-6, the V gene TRBV15; perhaps TRBD1 as D (6 bases). Germline CDR1 is LNHNV and CDR2 is YYDKDF (reference sequence). The CDR3 has 16 amino acids. The V and J ends lost 0 bases and 10 bases respectively, with 16 bases between them. The CDR3 nucleotides are TGTGCCACCAGCAGAGATAAGGGCAGGGGAGGGTCACCCCTCCACTTT. Its translation is CATSRDKGRGGSPLHF.

This chain joins TRBV7-9 and TRBJ2-7; the match to TRBD1 covers 8 bases. CDR1 is SEHNR and CDR2 is FQNEAQ in the germline V gene (reference sequence). The CDR3 sequence is 15 residues long. J lost 5 bases, V lost 0 bases, and 6 bases had no gene match. CDR3 region: CASSLAGTGGDEQYF. The CDR3 nucleotides read TGTGCCAGCAGCTTAGCAGGGACAGGAGGGGACGAGCAGTACTTC.

The chain has TRBV7-3 and TRBJ2-2, with D possibly being TRBD2 (6 bases). Trimming pared 2 bases from V and 2 bases from J, leaving 15 bases between. Looked up from germline, CDR1 is SGHTA and CDR2 is FQGTGA. This CDR3 has 17 residues. The CDR3 loop is CASSLVPTRDNTGELFF. The DNA of the CDR3 is TGTGCCAGCAGCTTAGTCCCCACGCGGGACAACACCGGGGAGCTGTTTTTT.

This rearrangement joins TRBV27 to TRBJ2-7; D remains unclear. The ends were cut back, 3 bases at V and 5 bases at J, with 14 bases in the middle. The CDR3 totals 14 residues. Germline V lookup: CDR1 MNHEY, CDR2 SMNVEV (reference sequence). The CDR3 loop is CASSFIASTHEQYF. In nucleotides, the CDR3 is TGTGCCAGCAGTTTTATCGCATCTACCCACGAGCAGTACTTC.

The CDR3 DNA sequence: TGCGCCAGTCCGGTATTAAGGGGCTATGGCTACACCTTC. Amino acid sequence: CASPVLRGYGYTF. The chain carries TRBV10-1 and TRBJ1-2, with D perhaps matching TRBD1 (5 bases). Between the trimmed V and J ends, which lost 9 bases and 4 bases, there was a span of 15 bases. The CDR3 runs to 13 residues. Per the germline V gene, CDR1 is WNHNN and CDR2 is SYGVQD (reference sequence).

The chain couples TRBV25-1 to TRBJ2-1; TRBD2 aligns across 10 bases. Germline V gene lookup returns CDR1 MGHDK and CDR2 SYGVNS. The CDR3 covers 15 residues. The V gene end was trimmed by 3 bases and the J gene end by 8 bases; junction bases not matched to a gene: 7. This CDR3 is CASSDLTSGFDEQFF. The CDR3 DNA sequence: TGTGCCAGCAGTGACTTGACTAGCGGGTTCGATGAGCAGTTCTTC. Complete variable domain (other parts from reference TRBV25-1 and TRBJ2-1): EADIYQTPRYLVIGTGKKITLECSQTMGHDKMYWYQQDPGMELHLIHYSYGVNSTEKGDLSSESTVSRIRTEHFPLTLESARPSHTSQYLCASSDLTSGFDEQFFGPGTRLTVL.

The chain uses TRBV5-1 and TRBJ2-7; maybe TRBD1 (6 bases). CDR3 size: 16 residues. V lost 5 bases and J 1 base, leaving 19 bases between the germline ends. Germline V gene sequence: CDR1 SGHRS, CDR2 YFSETQ. CDR3 protein: CASSRQVGAISYEQYF. The CDR3 DNA follows: TGCGCCAGCAGTCGGCAGGTGGGGGCGATTTCCTACGAGCAGTACTTC.

In this sample, this clone turned up once. The V gene is TRBV9, the J gene TRBJ2-7; TRBD1 matches 12 bases. The germline CDR1 and CDR2 sequences are SGDLS and YYNGEE. V shed 4 bases and J 7 bases; nucleotides not matched to a gene: 9. This CDR3 contains 15 residues. The CDR3: CASSPVGTGGGEQYF. The DNA of the CDR3 is TGTGCCAGCAGCCCCGTGGGGACAGGGGGCGGTGAGCAGTACTTC.

V and J are TRBV29-1 and TRBJ2-7; TRBD1 is a possible D gene (5 bases). From germline, CDR1 is SQVTM and CDR2 ANQGSEA. Trimming took off 8 bases at V and 1 base at J, with 15 bases between the two ends. CDR3 length: 13 residues. CDR3 sequence reads: CSPHAGNSYEQYF. As DNA, the CDR3 is TGCAGCCCCCATGCAGGGAATTCCTACGAGCAGTACTTC.

V and J are TRBV6-6 and TRBJ2-7; D might be TRBD2 (6 bases). This CDR3 region has 12 residues. The V and J ends lost 9 bases and 2 bases respectively, with 11 bases between them. CDR1 and CDR2 from the germline V gene are MNHNY and SVGAGI (reference sequence). The chain's CDR3 is CASSRGTYEQYF. The DNA for the CDR3 is TGTGCCAGTTCCCGGGGGACCTACGAGCAGTACTTC.

The J gene is TRBJ2-5, the V gene TRBV7-2; D not certain. Germline values: CDR1 SGHTA, CDR2 FQGNSA. Trimming removed 1 base from V and 5 bases from J, with 11 bases in between. The length of the CDR3 is 14 residues. CDR3 coding DNA: TGTGCCAGCAGCTTAGGAGTCGTGCGGGAGACCCAGTACTTC. Its protein product is CASSLGVVRETQYF.

The CDR3 sequence is CASSISYEQYF. CDR3 DNA sequence: TGTGCCAGCAGCATATCCTACGAGCAGTACTTC. The V call is TRBV11-2, the J call TRBJ2-7; D ambiguous. The V gene lost 5 bases and the J gene lost 1 base, with 3 bases spanning the gap. Germline assignment: CDR1 SGHAT and CDR2 FQNNGV. This CDR3 has 11 residues. Full variable domain (missing parts from reference TRBV11-2 and TRBJ2-7): EAGVAQSPRYKIIEKRQSVAFWCNPISGHATLYWYQQILGQGPKLLIQFQNNGVVDDSQLPKDRFSAERLKGVDSTLKIQPAKLEDSAVYLCASSISYEQYFGPGTRLTVT.

Points on this clone: Within the sample, other DNA sequences also encode this same CDR3. This sequence joins TRBV9 and TRBJ1-1; D unresolved. The V end lost 0 bases, the J end lost 4 bases, and 7 bases lay between the germline ends. This CDR3 comprises 13 residues. Germline CDR1 reads SGDLS; CDR2 reads YYNGEE. CDR3 in amino acids: CASSVGGLTEAFF. In DNA form, the CDR3 reads TGTGCCAGCAGCGTAGGCGGACTCACTGAAGCTTTCTTT.

The gene calls are TRBV5-1 and TRBJ2-5; D is perhaps TRBD1 (5 bases). The CDR3 extends over 15 amino acids. Per germline, CDR1 SGHRS and CDR2 YFSETQ. V lost 4 bases, J lost 5 bases, and 18 bases lay in between. The CDR3 sequence: CASSLTGSLLETQYF. Written as DNA, the CDR3 is TGCGCCAGCAGCCTAACAGGTTCACTACTGGAGACCCAGTACTTC.

The rearrangement joins TRBV19 to TRBJ1-1; D gene uncertain. V dropped 3 bases and J dropped 4 bases, with 9 bases sitting between them. Germline V CDR1 and CDR2: LNHDA, SQIVND (reference sequence). The CDR3 runs 13 residues. The CDR3 nucleotides are TGTGCCAGTAGTATCTTGGTGGCCACTGAAGCTTTCTTT. Amino acid sequence: CASSILVATEAFF. Drawing the rest from reference TRBV19 and TRBJ1-1, the complete variable domain is DGGITQSPKYLFRKEGQNVTLSCEQNLNHDAMYWYRQDPGQGLRLIYYSQIVNDFQKGDIAEGYSVSREKKESFPLTVTSAQKNPTAFYLCASSILVATEAFFGQGTRLTVV.

This chain joins TRBV5-1 and TRBJ2-4; 13 bases fit TRBD2. The germline gives CDR1 SGHRS, CDR2 YFSETQ. The junction had 3 bases not matched to a gene; V was cut back by 4 bases and J by 2 bases. The CDR3 length is 16 residues. DNA of the CDR3: TGCGCCAGCAGCCCACTAGCGGGAGGGACCAAAAACATTCAGTACTTC. Translated, it gives CASSPLAGGTKNIQYF.

This clone was found once. The V call is TRBV30, the J call TRBJ1-1; D is uncertain. CDR1 and CDR2 from the germline V gene are GTSNPN and SVGIG (reference sequence). Trimming removed 7 bases from V and 0 bases from J, with 9 bases in between. CDR3 length: 12 residues. CDR3 loop: CAYRHLNTEAFF. For the CDR3, the DNA is TGTGCCTACAGACATTTGAACACTGAAGCTTTCTTT.

This clone occurred a few times. The chain has TRBV6-2 or TRBV6-3 and TRBJ1-5; D is unclear. The CDR3 contains 16 residues. Germline values: CDR1 MNHEY, CDR2 SVGEGT. V lost 4 bases to trimming and J lost 2 bases, with 15 bases between them. The CDR3 loop is CASSSSPDTGNQPQHF. CDR3 nucleotides: TGTGCCAGCAGTTCCTCACCTGACACCGGCAATCAGCCCCAGCATTTT.

The CDR3 loop is CASSIVVQYTGELFF. The CDR3 nucleotides are TGTGCCAGTAGTATAGTGGTACAGTACACCGGGGAGCTGTTTTTT. The rearrangement links TRBV19 to TRBJ2-2; D remains unclear. The V end was cut by 1 base, the J end by 3 bases, with 9 bases between. Germline V gene lookup returns CDR1 LNHDA and CDR2 SQIVND (reference sequence). This CDR3 has 15 amino acids.